The 8 T cell receptor beta chains below all came from one sample that was sequenced in a study of cytomegalovirus exposure and HLA in healthy donors. This PCR relied on a set of 60 Vbeta primers and 13 Jbeta primers. This table comes from immunoSEQ multiplex PCR, and its TCRdb copy is limited to in-frame clones, with some not included. This sample has roughly 130,000 clones, with 66% found just once. Source material: PBMCs. Receptors originate from a woman aged 60-75 years in good health and CMV-seronegative.

This clone has a handful of counts. The V call is TRBV6-5, the J call TRBJ1-6; 9 positions match TRBD1. The CDR3 has 14 amino acids. The trim removed 7 bases at V and 7 bases at J, leaving 5 bases unmatched. The V gene's germline CDR1 is MNHEY and CDR2 SVGAGI. The chain's CDR3 is CASTGTGLNSPLHF. For the CDR3, the DNA is TGTGCCAGCACCGGGACAGGGTTGAATTCACCCCTCCACTTT.

This chain connects TRBV29-1 to TRBJ2-6; no clear D gene. Germline V gene data show CDR1 as SQVTM and CDR2 as ANQGSEA. The V gene lost 5 bases and the J gene lost 0 bases, with 8 bases spanning the gap. The CDR3 consists of 14 residues. The DNA of the CDR3 is TGCAGCGTTTCGTTCCTCTCTGGGGCCAACGTCCTGACTTTC. It is translated as CSVSFLSGANVLTF.

A note on this clone: Germline and junction disagree at one end, which may indicate a read error. CDR3 residues: CSSSLGVAGATDTQYF. The CDR3 DNA reads as TGTTCCAGCAGCTTAGGGGTAGCGGGGGCCACAGATACGCAGTATTTT. This chain uses TRBV7-9 with TRBJ2-3; TRBD2 matches 9 bases. Germline V gives CDR1 SEHNR, CDR2 FQNEAQ (reference sequence). This CDR3 region has 16 residues. Complete variable domain (other parts from reference TRBV7-9 and TRBJ2-3): DTGVSQNPRHKITKRGQNVTFRCDPISEHNRLYWYRQTLGQGPEFLTYFQNEAQLEKSRLLSDRFSAERPKGSFSTLEIQRTEQGDSAMYLCSSSLGVAGATDTQYFGPGTRLTVL.

This clone was counted between two and nine times. The chain uses TRBV27 and TRBJ2-3, with TRBD2 matching over 7 bases. Germline CDR1 reads MNHEY; CDR2 reads SMNVEV (reference sequence). The V segment lost 5 bases and the J segment 3 bases; nucleotides outside the gene matches: 8. The CDR3 runs 15 residues. The CDR3 reads CASSPHAGETDTQYF. The CDR3 DNA follows: TGTGCCAGCAGTCCACACGCGGGGGAGACAGATACGCAGTATTTT.

The J gene is TRBJ1-2, the V gene TRBV28, with TRBD1 matching 10 bases. This CDR3 region has 14 residues. The trim removed 4 bases at V and 4 bases at J, leaving 3 bases unmatched. CDR1 is MDHEN, CDR2 SYDVKM, per germline. CDR3: CASSSDRGGYGYTF. DNA for the CDR3: TGTGCCAGCAGTTCGGACAGGGGGGGCTATGGCTACACCTTC.

This chain uses TRBV6-6 with TRBJ2-2; maybe TRBD2 (5 bases). The CDR3 has 11 residues. Trimming cost V 5 bases and J 7 bases, with 5 bases left between them. The germline V gene has CDR1 MNHNY and CDR2 SVGAGI (reference sequence). The CDR3 loop reads CASSRGGELFF. Here the CDR3 DNA reads TGTGCCAGCAGTCGGGGCGGGGAGCTGTTTTTT.

The rearrangement uses TRBV28 and TRBJ2-1; 8 nucleotides align to TRBD1. V shed 10 bases, J shed 7 bases, and the junction held 9 bases outside the gene matches. CDR1 and CDR2 (germline): MDHEN, SYDVKM. The CDR3 extends over 13 amino acids. The CDR3 loop reads CATRGTGSNEQFF. CDR3 coding DNA: TGTGCCACCAGGGGGACAGGTAGTAATGAGCAGTTCTTC.

The V call is TRBV5-1, the J call TRBJ2-7, with D possibly being TRBD2 (5 bases). CDR1 and CDR2 from the germline V gene are SGHRS and YFSETQ. The CDR3 runs 13 residues. V shed 2 bases and J shed 4 bases, with 10 bases lying between them. CDR3 in DNA: TGCGCCAGCAGCTTCAACAGACTATACGAGCAGTACTTC. Translating it yields CASSFNRLYEQYF.